The 26 T cell receptor beta chains given below trace back to one sample, sequenced in a study of cytomegalovirus exposure and HLA in healthy donors. A multiplex PCR was run with 60 Vbeta primers and 13 Jbeta primers. Sequencing used immunoSEQ multiplex PCR; TCRdb keeps in-frame clones, though not all of them. The table has about 160,000 clones, more than 75% seen once. Sequencing was performed on PBMCs. The receptors were sampled from a girl under 10 years old in good health and CMV-seropositive.

The rearrangement joins TRBV5-1 to TRBJ2-1; 13 positions agree with TRBD2. The V gene end was trimmed by 0 bases and the J gene end by 7 bases; junction bases not matched to a gene: 10. Germline CDR1 reads SGHRS; CDR2 reads YFSETQ. The CDR3 has 18 residues. The CDR3 is CASSLVPEPGLAGNEQFF. CDR3 in DNA: TGCGCCAGCAGCTTGGTTCCCGAGCCGGGACTAGCGGGAAATGAGCAGTTCTTC. Full variable domain (remainder filled in from reference TRBV5-1 and TRBJ2-1): KAGVTQTPRYLIKTRGQQVTLSCSPISGHRSVSWYQQTPGQGLQFLFEYFSETQRNKGNFPGRFSGRQFSNSRSEMNVSTLELGDSALYLCASSLVPEPGLAGNEQFFGPGTRLTVL.

V usage is TRBV28 and J usage is TRBJ1-2, with D maybe TRBD1 (6 bases). This CDR3 spans 14 amino acids. Germline lookup yields CDR1 MDHEN and CDR2 SYDVKM. V dropped 6 bases and J dropped 4 bases, with 15 bases sitting between them. CDR3 protein: CASRETGDTYGYTF. CDR3 DNA: TGTGCCAGCAGGGAGACAGGAGATACCTATGGCTACACCTTC.

This clone was observed a few times. The chain employs TRBV6-1 and TRBJ2-1; TRBD2 aligns across 13 bases. The CDR3 is 15 amino acids. Per germline, CDR1 MNHNS and CDR2 SASEGT. J lost 6 bases, V lost 7 bases, and 6 bases had no gene match. The CDR3 here is CASTTLAGGPNEQFF. The CDR3 nucleotides read TGTGCCAGCACAACACTAGCGGGAGGGCCCAATGAGCAGTTCTTC.

J is TRBJ2-7 and V is TRBV5-8; possible D gene TRBD1, 6 bases. V was clipped by 3 bases and J by 2 bases, with 15 bases between them. The CDR3 is 15 amino acids. Germline V gives CDR1 SGHTS, CDR2 YDEGEE. CDR3 sequence reads: CASSSRQAPPYEQYF. DNA of the CDR3: TGTGCCAGCAGCTCCAGACAGGCCCCTCCCTACGAGCAGTACTTC.

The gene calls are TRBV6-5 and TRBJ1-5; 7 nucleotides match TRBD1. After removal of 7 bases from V and 4 bases from J, the junction contained 4 bases not matched to a gene. The CDR3 runs 13 residues. Per the germline V gene, CDR1 is MNHEY and CDR2 is SVGAGI. The CDR3 DNA reads as TGTGCCAGCACCAGGGGGGTTAATCAGCCCCAGCATTTT. This encodes CASTRGVNQPQHF.

The J gene is TRBJ2-5, the V gene TRBV5-1; D unresolved. The CDR3 runs 11 residues. Trimming stripped 3 bases from V and 5 bases from J, with 5 bases between. Germline V gives CDR1 SGHRS, CDR2 YFSETQ. CDR3 in DNA: TGCGCCAGCAGCTACCGGGAGACCCAGTACTTC. Its translation is CASSYRETQYF.

This clone has a single count. The gene calls are TRBV4-2 and TRBJ1-1, with 9 nucleotides matching TRBD1. Germline V gives CDR1 LGHNA, CDR2 YNFKEQ. There are 20 residues in the CDR3. The V gene end was trimmed by 4 bases and the J gene end by 0 bases; junction bases not matched to a gene: 18. The CDR3 here is CASSRRQGDPSSWVNTEAFF. The CDR3 DNA is TGTGCCAGCAGCCGAAGACAGGGGGACCCTTCCTCCTGGGTGAACACTGAAGCTTTCTTT.

V and J are TRBV30 and TRBJ2-7; no firm D call. The CDR3 length is 12 residues. CDR1 and CDR2 from the germline V gene are GTSNPN and SVGIG (reference sequence). V shed 5 bases and J shed 0 bases, with 8 bases lying between them. The CDR3 nucleotides are TGTGCCTGGCTGACAAACTCCTACGAGCAGTACTTC. Encoded protein: CAWLTNSYEQYF. The full variable domain, its missing parts supplied by reference TRBV30 and TRBJ2-7, is SQTIHQWPATLVQPVGSPLSLECTVEGTSNPNLYWYRQAAGRGLQLLFYSVGIGQISSEVPQNLSASRPQDRQFILSSKKLLLSDSGFYLCAWLTNSYEQYFGPGTRLTVT.

This chain joins TRBV10-3 and TRBJ2-4; a possible D gene is TRBD1 (5 bases). Germline V CDR1 and CDR2: ENHRY, SYGVKD. V lost 4 bases and J 0 bases, leaving 10 bases between the germline ends. The CDR3 length is 15 residues. CDR3 nucleotides: TGTGCCATCAGTGGGGGCAGAGAAGCCAAAAACATTCAGTACTTC. It codes for CAISGGREAKNIQYF.

The chain carries TRBV30 and TRBJ2-5, with TRBD2 as a possible D gene (7 bases). The ends were cut back, 0 bases at V and 5 bases at J, with 13 bases in the middle. Germline V gene lookup returns CDR1 GTSNPN and CDR2 SVGIG (reference sequence). The CDR3 is 14 amino acids. CDR3 nucleotides: TGTGCCTGGAGTGTGCGGAGGGGGGGGGAGACCCAGTACTTC. Its protein is CAWSVRRGGETQYF.

The CDR3 here is CASSLGQANTGELFF. The CDR3 DNA reads TGTGCCAGCAGCTTGGGGCAGGCTAACACCGGGGAGCTGTTTTTT. The chain carries TRBV13 and TRBJ2-2; maybe TRBD1 (5 bases). The germline CDR1 and CDR2 sequences are PRHDT and FYEKMQ (reference sequence). Trimming cost V 3 bases and J 2 bases, with 10 bases left between them. The CDR3 sequence is 15 residues long.

The rearrangement joins TRBV15 to TRBJ2-7; 10 positions match TRBD1. The CDR3 totals 16 residues. Germline CDR1 LNHNV, CDR2 YYDKDF (reference sequence). V lost 3 bases and J lost 5; bases outside the gene matches: 10. The CDR3 spells CATSRERQGAYHEQYF. For the CDR3, the DNA is TGTGCCACCAGCAGGGAGAGACAGGGGGCTTATCACGAGCAGTACTTC.

This chain connects TRBV9 to TRBJ2-3; a possible D gene is TRBD1 (5 bases). Trimming took off 3 bases at V and 1 base at J, with 9 bases between the two ends. The CDR3 has 14 residues. CDR1 SGDLS and CDR2 YYNGEE come from the germline V gene. The chain's CDR3 is CASSAVGGTDTQYF. The CDR3, as DNA: TGTGCCAGCAGCGCAGTAGGGGGCACAGATACGCAGTATTTT.

CDR3 protein: CASSPGGGNTQYF. CDR3 bases: TGTGCCAGCAGCCCCGGGGGGGGGAATACGCAGTATTTT. The genes are TRBV13 and TRBJ2-3, with TRBD2 matching 8 bases. This CDR3 contains 13 residues. V lost 5 bases to trimming and J lost 7 bases; unmatched junction nucleotides: 5. Germline CDR1 and CDR2: PRHDT and FYEKMQ (reference sequence).

As to this clone: Its ends do not fully match the called genes, so a read error is possible. The chain recombines TRBV7-7 with TRBJ2-3; D may be TRBD1 (5 bases). The germline CDR1 and CDR2 sequences are SSHAT and FNYEAQ (reference sequence). The CDR3 covers 13 residues. CDR3 sequence: CASSSDRTDTQYF. CDR3 nucleotide sequence: TGTGCTAGCAGCTCTGACAGAACAGATACGCAGTATTTT.

The chain has TRBV6-6 and TRBJ1-1; D possibly corresponds to TRBD1 (6 bases). Between the trimmed V and J ends, which lost 2 bases and 0 bases, there was a span of 13 bases. Germline loops: CDR1 MNHNY, CDR2 SVGAGI (reference sequence). The CDR3 is made up of 16 amino acids. In nucleotides, the CDR3 is TGTGCCAGCAGTTACGGGGGCATAGGCATGAACACTGAAGCTTTCTTT. It translates to CASSYGGIGMNTEAFF.

V and J are TRBV5-1 and TRBJ2-7; 9 bases are a match to TRBD1. Germline-derived CDR1 and CDR2 are SGHRS and YFSETQ. J gave up 1 base and V 4 bases, and 12 bases lay outside the gene matches. The CDR3 runs 17 residues. CDR3 DNA: TGCGCCAGCAGCCCGGAGACAGGGGGGGGAGTTTCCTACGAGCAGTACTTC. Its translation: CASSPETGGGVSYEQYF.

The table lists this clone with a few counts. This chain connects TRBV20-1 to TRBJ2-5, with unresolved D. Trimming removed 3 bases at V and 5 bases at J, with 4 bases between. The V gene's germline CDR1 is DFQATT and CDR2 SNEGSKA (reference sequence). The CDR3 loop spans 10 amino acids. The CDR3 sequence is CSASSETQYF. For the CDR3, the DNA is TGCAGTGCTAGTTCGGAGACCCAGTACTTC.

A few counts support this clone. V is TRBV7-9 and J is TRBJ1-2, with D possibly TRBD1 on 6 matching bases. Trimming took off 1 base at V and 8 bases at J, with 8 bases between the two ends. Per germline, CDR1 SEHNR and CDR2 FQNEAQ (reference sequence). The CDR3 covers 12 residues. This chain's CDR3 is CASSLDQGGYTF. CDR3 in DNA: TGTGCCAGCAGCTTAGATCAGGGGGGCTACACCTTC.

The chain joins TRBV2 to TRBJ2-7, with unresolved D. Germline assignment: CDR1 SNHLY and CDR2 FYNNEI. CDR3 length: 15 residues. The germline V and J ends were trimmed by 6 bases and 3 bases, with 18 bases remaining between them. CDR3 in DNA: TGTGCCAGCAGGGATAGCCCTCATATGCTCTACGAGCAGTACTTC. It codes for CASRDSPHMLYEQYF.

The rearrangement links TRBV6-1 to TRBJ2-1, with TRBD2 matching 8 bases. This CDR3 region has 14 residues. From germline, CDR1 is MNHNS and CDR2 SASEGT. With 5 bases clipped from V and 12 bases from J, the junction kept 12 bases outside the gene matches. The CDR3 sequence: CASSTGLVTYGQFF. The CDR3 region has the DNA TGTGCCAGCAGTACGGGACTAGTCACTTATGGGCAGTTCTTC.

The CDR3 DNA sequence: TGTGCCAGCTACCGACGGACAGGGAGGAACTATGGCTACACCTTC. Translated: CASYRRTGRNYGYTF. The genes are TRBV19 and TRBJ1-2, with 8 bases that match TRBD1. V shed 9 bases and J 2 bases; nucleotides not matched to a gene: 11. Germline values: CDR1 LNHDA, CDR2 SQIVND (reference sequence). CDR3 length: 15 residues.

This chain links TRBV5-1 with TRBJ2-7, with TRBD2 matching 11 bases. V was clipped by 4 bases and J by 5 bases; unmatched bases: 5. The CDR3 spans 14 residues. Germline lookup yields CDR1 SGHRS and CDR2 YFSETQ. The CDR3: CASSRHSGRDEQYF. In nucleotides, the CDR3 is TGCGCCAGCAGCCGACATAGCGGGAGGGACGAGCAGTACTTC. The entire variable domain, with the rest obtained from reference TRBV5-1 and TRBJ2-7, is as follows: KAGVTQTPRYLIKTRGQQVTLSCSPISGHRSVSWYQQTPGQGLQFLFEYFSETQRNKGNFPGRFSGRQFSNSRSEMNVSTLELGDSALYLCASSRHSGRDEQYFGPGTRLTVT.

The V gene is TRBV5-6, the J gene TRBJ2-6, with D possibly matching TRBD2 (7 bases). Trimming pared 4 bases from V and 3 bases from J, leaving 14 bases between. The germline CDR1 and CDR2 sequences are SGHDT and YYEEEE. CDR3 size: 16 residues. The CDR3 protein is CASSPLGGLGANVLTF. CDR3 bases: TGTGCCAGCAGCCCCCTCGGGGGGCTTGGGGCCAACGTCCTGACTTTC.

The genes are TRBV27 and TRBJ1-5, with TRBD1 matching over 7 bases. The CDR3 extends over 14 amino acids. Germline CDR1 and CDR2: MNHEY and SMNVEV (reference sequence). Unmatched junction bases numbered 5, after V lost 5 bases and J lost 4 bases. CDR3 DNA sequence: TGTGCCAGCAGTAGAGGGGGCGTAAATCAGCCCCAGCATTTT. It encodes CASSRGGVNQPQHF.

This clone was seen once. This chain's CDR3 is CAFGTYNEQFF. CDR3 coding DNA: TGTGCCTTCGGGACATACAATGAGCAGTTCTTC. This chain connects TRBV30 to TRBJ2-1; D is possibly TRBD1 (6 bases). This CDR3 is 11 amino acids long. Trimming pared 7 bases from V and 4 bases from J, leaving 8 bases between. Germline V gene sequence: CDR1 GTSNPN, CDR2 SVGIG (reference sequence).